The TCR beta chain under discussion was sequenced for a study of T cells in Graves' hyperthyroidism and ophthalmopathy. Study-wide results and caveats: Most clonotypes expanded in the thyroid (above 0.001) were also present in blood.

TCR beta CDR3 sequences were amplified from RNA transcripts. A first-round RT-PCR of the TCR CDR3 used the HTBI primer set. TCRdb passed the multiplex PCR reads through MiXCR, listing each CDR3 protein once. The profile covers fewer than 550,000 distinct CDR3 sequences, with 15% to 19% appearing a single time and approximately 7.5% taken by the ten largest. This clonotype was counted at least ten times. No antigen is known for it. Graves' hyperthyroidism was deemed stable absent ophthalmopathy progression within 18 months. Hyperthyroidism in the patients, aged 18 to 65, was newly diagnosed and under 2 months in duration. Each 10 ml fresh peripheral blood draw supplied the PBMCs. The receptor's source is a woman aged 18-29 years with Graves' hyperthyroidism. Sequenced: blood.

CDR3: CASSFDGYGYTF. For the CDR3, the DNA is TGTGCCAGCAGTTTTGACGGCTATGGCTACACCTTC. The chain combines TRBV12-3 or TRBV12-4 with TRBJ1-2; the D is unclear. V was pared by 3 bases and J by 4 bases, with 6 bases between. This CDR3 has 12 amino acids.